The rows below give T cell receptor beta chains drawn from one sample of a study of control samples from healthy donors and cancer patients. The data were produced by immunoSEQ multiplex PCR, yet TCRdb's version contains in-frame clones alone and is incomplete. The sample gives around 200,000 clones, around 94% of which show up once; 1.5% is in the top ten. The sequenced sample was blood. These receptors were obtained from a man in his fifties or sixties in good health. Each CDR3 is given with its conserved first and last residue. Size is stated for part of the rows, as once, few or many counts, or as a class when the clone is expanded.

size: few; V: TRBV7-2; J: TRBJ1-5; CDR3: CASSWQGYSNQPQHF
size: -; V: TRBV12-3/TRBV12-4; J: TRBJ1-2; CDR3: CASSPTGQGVLAF
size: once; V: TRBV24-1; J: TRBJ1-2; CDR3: CATSRGGENYGYTF
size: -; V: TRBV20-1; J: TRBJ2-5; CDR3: CSASNYGTQYF
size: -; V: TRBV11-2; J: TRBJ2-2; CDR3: CASSLGTGGSTGELFF
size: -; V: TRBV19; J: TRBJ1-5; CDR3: CASSSTTARNQPQHF
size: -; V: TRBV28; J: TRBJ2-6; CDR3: CASSLGRGANVLTF
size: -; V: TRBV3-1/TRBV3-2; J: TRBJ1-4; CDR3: CASSVQGTNEKLFF
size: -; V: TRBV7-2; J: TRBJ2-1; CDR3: CASSLASGGVGEQFF
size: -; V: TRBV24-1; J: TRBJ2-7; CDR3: CATSDRKNSYEQYF
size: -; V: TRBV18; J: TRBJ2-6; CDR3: CASSRDRGASGANVLTF
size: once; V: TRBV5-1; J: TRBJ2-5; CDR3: CASSLGVVEETQYF
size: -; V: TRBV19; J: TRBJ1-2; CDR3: CASSAGGLYGYTF
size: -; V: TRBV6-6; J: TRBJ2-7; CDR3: CASSYRSEQYF
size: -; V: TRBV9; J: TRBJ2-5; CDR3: CASSARGLAGAGEQYF
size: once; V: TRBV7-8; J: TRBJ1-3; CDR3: CASSPGRAGENTIYF
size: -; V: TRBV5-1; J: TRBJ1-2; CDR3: CASRDGGGADGYTF
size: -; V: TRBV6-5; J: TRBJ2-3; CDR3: CASSWDRDTDTQYF
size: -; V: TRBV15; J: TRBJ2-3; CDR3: CATSNYWGRDTQYF
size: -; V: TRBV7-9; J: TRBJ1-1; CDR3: CASGTKFGVGNTEAFF
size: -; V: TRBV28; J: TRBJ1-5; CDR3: CASSLNGPRNQPQHF
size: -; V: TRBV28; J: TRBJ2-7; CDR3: CASTPPGAVSSYEQYF
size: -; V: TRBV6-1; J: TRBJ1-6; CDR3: CASSETGDHSPLHF
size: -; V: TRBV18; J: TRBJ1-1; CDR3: CASSPPPVLMNTEAFF
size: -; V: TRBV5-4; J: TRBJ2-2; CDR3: CASSLDIGTGELFF
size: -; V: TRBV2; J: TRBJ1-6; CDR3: CASRLDRVSYNSPLHF
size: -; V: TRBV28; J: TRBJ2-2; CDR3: CASSTRVTGELFF
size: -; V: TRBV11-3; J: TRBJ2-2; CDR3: CASSLGGTVNTGELFF
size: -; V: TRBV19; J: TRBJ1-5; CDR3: CASSATGGNQPQHF
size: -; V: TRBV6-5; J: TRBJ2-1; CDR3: CASSNVSFAYYEQFF
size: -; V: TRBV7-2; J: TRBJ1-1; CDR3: CASSYGGRRAFF
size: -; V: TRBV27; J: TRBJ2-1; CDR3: CASSLTGFGEQFF
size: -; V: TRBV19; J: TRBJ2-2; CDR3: CASSLPRQLNTGELFF
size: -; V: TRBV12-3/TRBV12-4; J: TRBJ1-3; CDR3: CASSLYSGNTIYF
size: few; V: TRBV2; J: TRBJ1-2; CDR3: CASSEDGNYGYTF
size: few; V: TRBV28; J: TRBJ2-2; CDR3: CASSTPGRNTGELFF
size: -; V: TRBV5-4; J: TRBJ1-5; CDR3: CASSSDIGNQPQHF
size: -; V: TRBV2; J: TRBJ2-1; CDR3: CASRVLAGKGNEQFF
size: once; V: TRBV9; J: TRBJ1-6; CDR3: CASSARGQEGSPLHF
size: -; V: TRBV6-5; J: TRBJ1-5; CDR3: CASSYSRQAGQPQHF
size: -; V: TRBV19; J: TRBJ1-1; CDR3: CASPNPVLEAFF
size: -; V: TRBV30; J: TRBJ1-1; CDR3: CAWSVQTWEDTEAFF
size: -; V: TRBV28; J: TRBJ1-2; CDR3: CASSLWQNYGYTF
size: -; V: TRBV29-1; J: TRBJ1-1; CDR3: CSVVGWGAEAFF
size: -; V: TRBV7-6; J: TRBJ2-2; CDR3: CASSSDRTGELFF
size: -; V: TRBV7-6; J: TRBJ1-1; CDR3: CASSLGRRGNTEAFF
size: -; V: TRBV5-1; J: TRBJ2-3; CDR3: CASSSRPQDTQYF